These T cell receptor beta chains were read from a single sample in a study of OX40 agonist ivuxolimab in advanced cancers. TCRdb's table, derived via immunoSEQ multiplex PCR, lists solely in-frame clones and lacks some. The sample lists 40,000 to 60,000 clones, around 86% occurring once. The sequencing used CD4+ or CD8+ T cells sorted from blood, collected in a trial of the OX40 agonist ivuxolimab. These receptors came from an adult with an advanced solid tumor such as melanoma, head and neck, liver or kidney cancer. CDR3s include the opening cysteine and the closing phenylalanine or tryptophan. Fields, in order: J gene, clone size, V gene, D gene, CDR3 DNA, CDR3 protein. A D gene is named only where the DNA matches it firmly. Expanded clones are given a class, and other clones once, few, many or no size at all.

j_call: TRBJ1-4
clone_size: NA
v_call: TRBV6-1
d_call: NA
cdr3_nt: TGTGCCAGCAGTGAGGACACCTATAATGAAAAACTGTTTTTT
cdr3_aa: CASSEDTYNEKLFF

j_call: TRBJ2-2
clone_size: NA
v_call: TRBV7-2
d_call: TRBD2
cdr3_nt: TGTGCCAGCAGCTCCCGGACTAGCGGGGGGGCCGGGGAGCTGTTTTTT
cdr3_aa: CASSSRTSGGAGELFF

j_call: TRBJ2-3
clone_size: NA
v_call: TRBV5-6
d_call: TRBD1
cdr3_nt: TGTGCCAGCAGCCGGACAGGAACAGATACGCAGTATTTT
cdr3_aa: CASSRTGTDTQYF

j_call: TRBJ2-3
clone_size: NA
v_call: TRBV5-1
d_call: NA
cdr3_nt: TGCGCCAGCAGCTTGGAGGGGTCGAGCACAGATACGCAGTATTTT
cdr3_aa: CASSLEGSSTDTQYF

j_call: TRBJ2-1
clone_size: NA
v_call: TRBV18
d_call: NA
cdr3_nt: TGTGCCAGCTCCCAAAACCAGGGCTATGAGCAGTTCTTC
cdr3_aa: CASSQNQGYEQFF

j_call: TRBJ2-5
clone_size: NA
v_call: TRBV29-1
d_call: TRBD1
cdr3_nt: TGCAGCGTCGCTACAGGGGTCCGGGAGACCCAGTACTTC
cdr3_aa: CSVATGVRETQYF

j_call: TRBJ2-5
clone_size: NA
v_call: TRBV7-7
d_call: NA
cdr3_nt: TGTGCCAGCAGCTCCACTCCGGGCTCCGGGGAGACCCAGTACTTC
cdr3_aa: CASSSTPGSGETQYF

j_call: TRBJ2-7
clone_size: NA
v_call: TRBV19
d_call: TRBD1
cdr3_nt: TGTGCCAGTAGTATTAGACAGGGATCCTACGAGCAGTACTTC
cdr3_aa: CASSIRQGSYEQYF

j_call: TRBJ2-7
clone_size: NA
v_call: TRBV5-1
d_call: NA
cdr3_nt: TGCGCCAGCAGCCTTCCGAGTCGGGACGCAACCTACGAGCAGTACTTC
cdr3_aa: CASSLPSRDATYEQYF

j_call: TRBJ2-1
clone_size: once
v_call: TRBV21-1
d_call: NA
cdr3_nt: TGTGCCAGCAGCGGGGGGGACGGGTACAATGAGCAGTTCTTC
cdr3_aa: CASSGGDGYNEQFF

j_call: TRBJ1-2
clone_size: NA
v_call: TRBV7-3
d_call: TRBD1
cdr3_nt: TGTGCCAGCAGCTTATTTACCCCCACAGGGGCGACCACCTATGGCTACACCTTC
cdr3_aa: CASSLFTPTGATTYGYTF

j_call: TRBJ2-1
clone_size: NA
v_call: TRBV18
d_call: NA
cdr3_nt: TGTGCCAGCTCACCGCCTTCCGGGACGCTGACCTACAATGAGCAGTTCTTC
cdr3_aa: CASSPPSGTLTYNEQFF

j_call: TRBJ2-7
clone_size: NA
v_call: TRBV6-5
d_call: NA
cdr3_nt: TGTGCCAGCAGTTACTCGTCCGGATACTCCTACGAGCAGTACTTC
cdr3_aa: CASSYSSGYSYEQYF

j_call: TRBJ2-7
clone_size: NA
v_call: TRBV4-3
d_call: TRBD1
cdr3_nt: TGCGCCAGCAGCCAAGGACAGGGGGCTGACGAGCAGTACTTC
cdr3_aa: CASSQGQGADEQYF

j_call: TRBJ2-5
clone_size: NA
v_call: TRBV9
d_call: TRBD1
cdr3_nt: TGTGCCAGCAGCGTAGCGGGGACAGGGGGCGCGAAGGAGACCCAGTACTTC
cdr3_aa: CASSVAGTGGAKETQYF

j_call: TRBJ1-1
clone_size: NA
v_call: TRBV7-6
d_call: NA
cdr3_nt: TGTGCCAGCAGCTTAGCGGACATGAACACTGAAGCTTTCTTT
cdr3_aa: CASSLADMNTEAFF

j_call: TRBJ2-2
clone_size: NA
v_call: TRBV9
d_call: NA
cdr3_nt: TGTGCCAGCAGTAAGGGGCCCACCGGGGAGCTGTTTTTT
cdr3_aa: CASSKGPTGELFF

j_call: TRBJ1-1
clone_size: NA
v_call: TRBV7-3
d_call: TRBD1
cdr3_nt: TGTGCCAGCAGCTTAACCTCAGGGGGACATACTGAAGCTTTCTTT
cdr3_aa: CASSLTSGGHTEAFF

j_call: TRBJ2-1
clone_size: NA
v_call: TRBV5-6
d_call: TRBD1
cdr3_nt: TGTGCCAGCATTCAGGGGGCGGGGAAGCAGTTCTTC
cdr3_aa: CASIQGAGKQFF

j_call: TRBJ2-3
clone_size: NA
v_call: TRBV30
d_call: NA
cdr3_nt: TGTGCCTGGAGCCGACCGGGTACGCAGTATTTT
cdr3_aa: CAWSRPGTQYF

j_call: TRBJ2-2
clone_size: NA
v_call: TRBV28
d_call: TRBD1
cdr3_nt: TGTGCCAGCAATGGTGACAGGGGGCGCAGGACCGGGGAGCTGTTTTTT
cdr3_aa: CASNGDRGRRTGELFF

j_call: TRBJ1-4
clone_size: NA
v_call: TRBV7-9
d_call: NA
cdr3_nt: TGTGCCAGCAGCTTAGAACGGGCAACTAATGAAAAACTGTTTTTT
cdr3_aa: CASSLERATNEKLFF

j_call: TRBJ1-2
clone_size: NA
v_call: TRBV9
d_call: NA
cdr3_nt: TGTGCCAGCAGCGTAGTGGGGCCAGGGGCAACGAACTATGGCTACACCTTC
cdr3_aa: CASSVVGPGATNYGYTF

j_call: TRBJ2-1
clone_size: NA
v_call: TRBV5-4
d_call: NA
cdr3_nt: TGTGCCAGCAGCTTCACTTACAATGAGCAGTTCTTC
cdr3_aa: CASSFTYNEQFF

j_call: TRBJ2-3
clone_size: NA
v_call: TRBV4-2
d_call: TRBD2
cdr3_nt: TGTGCCAGCAGCCAAGGGGCGGGGGAGGGCCCGTCAGATACGCAGTATTTT
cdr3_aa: CASSQGAGEGPSDTQYF

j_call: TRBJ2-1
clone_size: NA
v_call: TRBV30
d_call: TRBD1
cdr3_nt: TGTGCCTGGAGTGCCGGACAGGGGGCGTGGAATGAGCAGTTCTTC
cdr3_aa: CAWSAGQGAWNEQFF

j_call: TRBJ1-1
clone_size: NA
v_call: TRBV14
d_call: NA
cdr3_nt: TGTGCCAGCAACCTACAGATGAACACTGAAGCTTTCTTT
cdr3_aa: CASNLQMNTEAFF

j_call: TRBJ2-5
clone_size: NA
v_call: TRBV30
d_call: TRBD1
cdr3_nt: TGTGCCTGGATTTGGGTTTGTACAGGGGGGCGGGAAGAGACCCAGTACTTC
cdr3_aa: CAWIWVCTGGREETQYF

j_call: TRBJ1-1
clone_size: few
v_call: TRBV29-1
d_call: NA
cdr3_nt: TGCAGCGTTAGGGTCGGAGGGATGAACACTGAAGCTTTCTTT
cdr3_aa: CSVRVGGMNTEAFF

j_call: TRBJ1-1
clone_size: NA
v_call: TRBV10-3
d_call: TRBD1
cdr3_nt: TGTGCCATCAGTTTGAGAGGGGGCGCAGTTGCGGGCACTGAAGCTTTCTTT
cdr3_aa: CAISLRGGAVAGTEAFF

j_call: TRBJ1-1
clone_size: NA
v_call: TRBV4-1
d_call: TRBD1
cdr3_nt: TGCGCCAGCAGCGCACAGGGGGGGGTGAACACTGAAGCTTTCTTT
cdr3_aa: CASSAQGGVNTEAFF

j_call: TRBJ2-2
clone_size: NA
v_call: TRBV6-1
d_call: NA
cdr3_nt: TGTGCCAGCAGTGAAAGTTCAAGGGGGGGCTTGAACACCGGGGAGCTGTTTTTT
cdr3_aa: CASSESSRGGLNTGELFF

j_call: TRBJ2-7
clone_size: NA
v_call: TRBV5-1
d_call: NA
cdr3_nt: TGCGCCAGCAGCTTGCTTGCGAAATCCTACGAGCAGTACTTC
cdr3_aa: CASSLLAKSYEQYF

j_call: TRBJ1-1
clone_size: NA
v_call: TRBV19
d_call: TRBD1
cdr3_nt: TGTGCCAGTAGTATAGGACAGGGAGGGGACACTGAAGCTTTCTTT
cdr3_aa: CASSIGQGGDTEAFF

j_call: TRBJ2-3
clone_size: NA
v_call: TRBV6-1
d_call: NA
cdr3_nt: TGTGCCAGCCATCCGACAGGACCCACAGATACGCAGTATTTT
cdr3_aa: CASHPTGPTDTQYF

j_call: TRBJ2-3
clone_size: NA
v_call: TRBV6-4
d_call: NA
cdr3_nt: TGTGCCAGCAGTGGAGGCGCTAGCACAGATACGCAGTATTTT
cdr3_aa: CASSGGASTDTQYF

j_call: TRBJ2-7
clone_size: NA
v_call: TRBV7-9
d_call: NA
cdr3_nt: TGTGCCAGCAGCTCCTACTACGAGCAGTACTTC
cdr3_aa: CASSSYYEQYF

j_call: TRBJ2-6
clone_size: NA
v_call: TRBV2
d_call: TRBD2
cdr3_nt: TGTGCCAGCAGTGAAGGAGCGGGGGGGCTAGGGGCCAACGTCCTGACTTTC
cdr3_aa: CASSEGAGGLGANVLTF

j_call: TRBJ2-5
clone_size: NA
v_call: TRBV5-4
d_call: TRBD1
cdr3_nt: TGTGCCAGCAGCTTGGAAGGCAGGGGACAGGGGACCCAGTACTTC
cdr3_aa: CASSLEGRGQGTQYF

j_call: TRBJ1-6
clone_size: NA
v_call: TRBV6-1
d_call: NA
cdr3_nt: TGTGCCAGCAGCGGTATGAGGTCACCCCTCCACTTT
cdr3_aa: CASSGMRSPLHF

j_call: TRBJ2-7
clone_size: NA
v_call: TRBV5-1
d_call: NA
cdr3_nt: TGCGCCAGCAGCTTGGGTAATTCGGCACTTGTCGAGCAGTACTTC
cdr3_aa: CASSLGNSALVEQYF

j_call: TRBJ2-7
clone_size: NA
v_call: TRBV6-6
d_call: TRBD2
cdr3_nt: TGTGCCAGCAGTGGGACGGGGGGGCCCTACGAGCAGTACTTC
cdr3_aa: CASSGTGGPYEQYF

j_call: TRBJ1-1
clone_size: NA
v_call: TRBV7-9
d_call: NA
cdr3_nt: TGTGCCAGCAGCAAAACAGTGAACACTGAAGCTTTCTTT
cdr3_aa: CASSKTVNTEAFF

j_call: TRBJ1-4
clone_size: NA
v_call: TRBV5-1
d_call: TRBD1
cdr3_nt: TGCGCCAGCAGCTTGGGGACAGGTTTGGGGGAAAAACTGTTTTTT
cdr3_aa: CASSLGTGLGEKLFF

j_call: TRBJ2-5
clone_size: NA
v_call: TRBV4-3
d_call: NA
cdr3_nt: TGCGCCAGCAGCCGCGGAGGGAGGGGGGGTCAAGAGACCCAGTACTTC
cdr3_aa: CASSRGGRGGQETQYF

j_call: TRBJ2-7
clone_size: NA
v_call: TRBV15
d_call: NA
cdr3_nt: TGTGCCACCAGCAGAGACGGGGGACTTTTTTACGAGCAGTACTTC
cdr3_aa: CATSRDGGLFYEQYF

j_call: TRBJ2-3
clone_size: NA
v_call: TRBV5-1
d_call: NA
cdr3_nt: TGCGCCAGCAGCTGGGGGCAGACAGATACGCAGTATTTT
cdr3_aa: CASSWGQTDTQYF

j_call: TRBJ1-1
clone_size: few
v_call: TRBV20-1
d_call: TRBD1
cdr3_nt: TGCAGTGCCTGGGACAGGGGGCGAGCTTTCTTT
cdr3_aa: CSAWDRGRAFF

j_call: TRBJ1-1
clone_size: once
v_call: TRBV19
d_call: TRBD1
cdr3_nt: TGTGCCAGTAGTAAGGGACAGGTTAACACTGAAGCTTTCTTT
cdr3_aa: CASSKGQVNTEAFF

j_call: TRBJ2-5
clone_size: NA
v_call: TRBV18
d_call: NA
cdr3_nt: TGTGCCAGCTCACCACTCACGGGTAAAGAGACCCAGTACTTC
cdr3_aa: CASSPLTGKETQYF

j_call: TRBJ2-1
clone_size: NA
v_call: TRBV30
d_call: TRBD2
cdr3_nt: TGTGCCTGGATACGGGGGGGCTTCATTGGTGAGCAGTTCTTC
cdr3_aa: CAWIRGGFIGEQFF

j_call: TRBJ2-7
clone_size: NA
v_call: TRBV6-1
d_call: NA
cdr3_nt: TGTGCCAGCAGAATGACTGAGAGCTCCTACGAGCAGTACTTC
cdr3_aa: CASRMTESSYEQYF